The 16 T cell receptor beta chains below all came from one sample that was sequenced in a study of CD8 T cells in ankylosing spondylitis. Study outcomes and limitations: The study identified a TCR beta motif of under ten highly homologous variants that appeared characteristic of ankylosing spondylitis blood.

Which antigens these TCRs recognize remains unknown. A single record per CDR3 protein comes from TCRdb applying MiXCR to the 5' RACE reads. The top ten clones hold roughly 42% of a sample with about 220,000 distinct CDR3 sequences, approximately 20% of them seen once. The sequencing sample was made of blood, either unsorted or a sorted T cell fraction (not recorded which). The receptors stem from a male donor with ankylosing spondylitis.

This clonotype was found a few times. The chain combines TRBV7-9 with TRBJ1-1, with 7 bases aligning to TRBD1. The germline V gene encodes CDR1 SEHNR and CDR2 FQNEAQ (reference sequence). This CDR3 is 13 amino acids long. The V and J ends lost 5 bases and 4 bases, in that order; junction bases with no gene match: 4. CDR3 amino acids: CASSPTGTTEAFF. The CDR3 coding sequence is TGTGCCAGCAGCCCGACAGGGACCACTGAAGCTTTCTTT.

This clonotype was seen more than once but under ten times. V gene TRBV12-5 combines with J gene TRBJ2-1; tentatively, D is TRBD2 (6 bases). The CDR3 contains 16 residues. Per germline, CDR1 LGHNT and CDR2 FRNRAP. Trimming took 1 base from V and 10 from J, leaving 20 bases between them. The CDR3 DNA reads as TGTGCTAGTGGTTTGGACCCGGGAGCCGGAGATCAAGAGCAGTTCTTC. This codes for CASGLDPGAGDQEQFF.

The rearrangement joins TRBV3-1 to TRBJ1-1; TRBD1 is a possible D gene (5 bases). Germline-derived CDR1 and CDR2 are LGHDT and YNNKEL (reference sequence). V lost 1 base to trimming and J lost 2 bases, with 14 bases between them. This CDR3 has 16 amino acids. The CDR3 region has the DNA TGTGCCAGCAGCCAAGCCCTAGGGGCACTTAACACTGAAGCTTTCTTT. Translated, it gives CASSQALGALNTEAFF.

This clonotype was seen more than once but under ten times. This sequence joins TRBV20-1 and TRBJ2-7; 7 bases agree with TRBD1. V lost 8 bases to trimming and J lost 4 bases; unmatched junction nucleotides: 11. The length of the CDR3 is 13 residues. CDR1 is DFQATT and CDR2 is SNEGSKA in the germline V gene (reference sequence). CDR3 amino acids: CSPALGGLYEQYF. The CDR3 DNA reads TGCAGTCCCGCTTTAGGGGGCTTGTACGAGCAGTACTTC.

The CDR3 sequence is CASSNYDRYEQYF. The CDR3 nucleotides are TGTGCCAGCAGCAACTATGACAGATACGAGCAGTACTTC. The chain uses TRBV28 and TRBJ2-7, with a possible D match to TRBD1 (5 bases). Trimming stripped 6 bases from V and 4 bases from J, with 13 bases between. The germline V gene has CDR1 MDHEN and CDR2 SYDVKM. The CDR3 is made up of 13 amino acids.

This clonotype showed up just a few times. The rearrangement joins TRBV5-5 to TRBJ2-7; no definite D call. The CDR3 spans 13 residues. Germline V gene sequence: CDR1 SGHKS, CDR2 YYEKEE (reference sequence). The ends were cut back, 0 bases at V and 3 bases at J, with 7 bases in the middle. The CDR3 DNA reads TGTGCCAGCAGCTTGGAGATGGGCTACGAGCAGTACTTC. Its protein product is CASSLEMGYEQYF.

The V gene is TRBV28, the J gene TRBJ1-2, with 8 bases matching TRBD1. The germline CDR1 and CDR2 sequences are MDHEN and SYDVKM. The CDR3 runs 15 residues. V shed 6 bases, J shed 1 base, and the junction held 7 bases outside the gene matches. The CDR3 coding sequence is TGTGCCAGCAGCTCAGACAGGGGATATAACTATGGCTACACCTTC. Its translation: CASSSDRGYNYGYTF.

The gene calls are TRBV7-9 and TRBJ1-5, with D possibly TRBD1 on 6 matching bases. The CDR3 contains 17 residues. Germline values: CDR1 SEHNR, CDR2 FQNEAQ (reference sequence). Trimming cost V 2 bases and J 3 bases, with 17 bases left between them. Here the CDR3 reads CASSLNRDPWDNQPQHF. Written as DNA, the CDR3 is TGTGCCAGCAGCTTAAACAGGGATCCTTGGGACAATCAGCCCCAGCATTTT.

The chain links TRBV27 to TRBJ2-7; 8 positions agree with TRBD1. V lost 1 base and J lost 4; bases outside the gene matches: 9. This CDR3 is built from 16 residues. The V gene's germline CDR1 is MNHEY and CDR2 SMNVEV (reference sequence). CDR3: CASSLFSGTGWYEQYF. As DNA, the CDR3 is TGTGCCAGCAGTTTATTCTCCGGGACAGGATGGTACGAGCAGTACTTC.

This clonotype was detected a few times. CDR3 sequence reads: CASSFGTSGNNEQFF. The CDR3 DNA follows: TGTGCCAGCAGTTTTGGGACTAGCGGAAACAATGAGCAGTTCTTC. The chain carries TRBV27 and TRBJ2-1; 11 bases match TRBD2. J lost 5 bases, V lost 3 bases, and 3 bases had no gene match. CDR1 and CDR2 from the germline V gene are MNHEY and SMNVEV (reference sequence). There are 15 residues in the CDR3.

A few counts support this clonotype. The chain recombines TRBV4-1 with TRBJ1-5, with D perhaps matching TRBD1 (6 bases). Trimming left V 0 bases short and J 3 bases short, with 12 bases between. The CDR3 runs to 16 residues. Germline CDR1 is MGHRA and CDR2 is YSYEKL. DNA of the CDR3: TGCGCCAGCAGCCAAGATCAGACAGGTTACAATCAGCCCCAGCATTTT. The encoded protein is CASSQDQTGYNQPQHF.

The rearrangement joins TRBV4-1 to TRBJ2-1, with 8 bases identical to TRBD2. The CDR3 totals 15 residues. The germline V gene encodes CDR1 MGHRA and CDR2 YSYEKL. The J segment lost 5 bases and the V segment lost 4 bases, leaving 7 bases of the junction unmatched. The CDR3, as DNA: TGCGCCAGCAGCCCGTACTCGCGGGGGGACAATGAGCAGTTCTTC. Translated: CASSPYSRGDNEQFF.

In this sample, this clonotype turned up a few times. J is TRBJ2-1 and V is TRBV12-3 or TRBV12-4; TRBD2 aligns across 7 bases. The CDR3 covers 17 residues. V lost 5 bases to trimming and J lost 4 bases; unmatched junction nucleotides: 14. The CDR3, as DNA: TGTGCCAGCAGTCCAGGACTAGGGGAATCTACATACAATGAGCAGTTCTTC. It translates to CASSPGLGESTYNEQFF.

V usage is TRBV5-1 and J usage is TRBJ1-1, with 9 bases identical to TRBD1. V lost 7 bases to trimming and J lost 4 bases; unmatched junction nucleotides: 8. Per the germline V gene, CDR1 is SGHRS and CDR2 is YFSETQ. This CDR3 has 14 amino acids. CDR3 sequence reads: CASAWTGEGTEAFF. CDR3 DNA: TGCGCCAGCGCCTGGACAGGGGAAGGCACTGAAGCTTTCTTT.

The rearrangement joins TRBV12-3 or TRBV12-4 to TRBJ1-2; D perhaps matches TRBD1 (5 bases). Trimming took 3 bases from V and 5 from J, leaving 10 bases between them. This CDR3 has 13 amino acids. CDR3: CASSFPGSYGYTF. The CDR3 bases are TGTGCCAGCAGTTTCCCAGGGTCGTATGGCTACACCTTC.

This clonotype was seen a few times. V is TRBV5-1 and J is TRBJ2-7; D gene uncertain. Trimming left V 0 bases short and J 7 bases short, with 11 bases between. This CDR3 has 13 residues. Germline V gene sequence: CDR1 SGHRS, CDR2 YFSETQ. CDR3 nucleotides: TGCGCCAGCAGCTTGGAGCTGTTTCTGGAGCAGTACTTC. Translated, it gives CASSLELFLEQYF. Full variable domain (missing parts from reference TRBV5-1 and TRBJ2-7): KAGVTQTPRYLIKTRGQQVTLSCSPISGHRSVSWYQQTPGQGLQFLFEYFSETQRNKGNFPGRFSGRQFSNSRSEMNVSTLELGDSALYLCASSLELFLEQYFGPGTRLTVT.